This TCR beta chain came from a study of blood T cell repertoires in COVID-19. At the level of the study: From T cells, B-cell-depleted T cells, or PBMCs came the material, which was cDNA or gDNA.

The CDR3 is made up of 16 amino acids. With V trimmed by 1 base and J by 3 bases, 5 bases remained unmatched. Germline V gene data show CDR1 as SGHTA and CDR2 as FQGNSA. This table comes from immunoSEQ multiplex PCR, and its TCRdb copy is limited to in-frame clones, with some not included. This table has 200,000 to 250,000 clones, roughly 90% appearing once. Allocation to cohorts depended on clinical history reported by the participants. The sequence was collected from a woman aged 25 to 45 with acute COVID-19. The chain has TRBV7-2 and TRBJ2-7; the match to TRBD2 covers 11 bases. Sequenced sample: PBMCs or T cells enriched from blood (not recorded which). The CDR3 nucleotides are TGTGCCAGCAGCTTAGATAGCGGGAGGGCCGTCTACGAGCAGTACTTC. Translated, it gives CASSLDSGRAVYEQYF.